This TCR beta chain was recovered during a study of cytomegalovirus exposure and HLA in healthy donors. Study-wide background: HLA-typed donors were the source of about 85 million unique TCRs held in an early data release. Points from the study as a whole: Based on reports, TCR beta sequences accurately predicted HLA-A and HLA-B alleles for most subjects.

Note on this clone: What it recognizes is unknown.

The CDR3 consists of 12 residues. Germline V gene data show CDR1 as MDHEN and CDR2 as SYDVKM. With 7 bases removed from V and 0 bases from J, the gap between germline ends came to 7 bases. This PCR relied on a set of 60 Vbeta primers and 13 Jbeta primers. Using immunoSEQ multiplex PCR, the repertoire was profiled, and TCRdb retains in-frame clones only, with some absent. The table shows about 180,000 clones, with roughly 78% occurring only once. This TCR came from a woman between 50 and 59 years old in good health and CMV-seropositive. Sequencing was performed on PBMCs. This chain joins TRBV28 and TRBJ2-7; D may be TRBD2 (6 bases). In DNA form, the CDR3 reads TGTGCCAGCATGACTAGCTCCTACGAGCAGTACTTC. Translating gives CASMTSSYEQYF.